This T cell receptor beta chain came from a study of T cell responses to AZD1222 COVID-19 vaccine. Sequenced by immunoSEQ multiplex PCR; TCRdb stores in-frame clones only, minus some. The data contain about 160,000 clones, roughly nine tenths of them singletons. The CDR3 is 19 residues long. Germline V gives CDR1 MGHRA, CDR2 YSYEKL. The V segment lost 8 bases and the J segment 4 bases; nucleotides outside the gene matches: 19. This chain connects TRBV4-1 to TRBJ2-2; 10 bases agree with TRBD1. This TCR was recovered from an adult who received the AZD1222 COVID-19 vaccine. This specimen was peripheral blood, taken 28 days after the second AZD1222 dose. The CDR3 DNA reads TGCGCCAGCGCCCGCAGACAAGATCCCAGGACAGGGGGCACCGGGGAGCTGTTTTTT. It yields the protein CASARRQDPRTGGTGELFF.